This T cell receptor (delta chain) came from a study of gamma-delta T cells after stem cell transplantation. This clone was counted between two and nine times. The CDR3 is made up of 14 amino acids. Per germline, CDR1 GEAIGNYY and CDR2 EKD. V was pared by 2 bases and J by 6 bases, with 5 bases of the junction left unmatched. TCRdb applied CATT to the RT-PCR reads for clone calling. The sample carries roughly 2,200 delta-chain clones, roughly 15% recorded once. The TCR was taken from a human donor. It is not recorded whose cells these are; they may come from a transplant donor. This table probably holds off-target reads from a library built for another chain. The chain carries TRDV2 and TRDJ1, with 10 bases that match TRDD3. The source material was gamma-delta T cells. This CDR3 reads CACDILGDKHKLIF. CDR3 coding DNA: TGTGCCTGTGACATTCTGGGGGATAAGCATAAACTCATCTTT.